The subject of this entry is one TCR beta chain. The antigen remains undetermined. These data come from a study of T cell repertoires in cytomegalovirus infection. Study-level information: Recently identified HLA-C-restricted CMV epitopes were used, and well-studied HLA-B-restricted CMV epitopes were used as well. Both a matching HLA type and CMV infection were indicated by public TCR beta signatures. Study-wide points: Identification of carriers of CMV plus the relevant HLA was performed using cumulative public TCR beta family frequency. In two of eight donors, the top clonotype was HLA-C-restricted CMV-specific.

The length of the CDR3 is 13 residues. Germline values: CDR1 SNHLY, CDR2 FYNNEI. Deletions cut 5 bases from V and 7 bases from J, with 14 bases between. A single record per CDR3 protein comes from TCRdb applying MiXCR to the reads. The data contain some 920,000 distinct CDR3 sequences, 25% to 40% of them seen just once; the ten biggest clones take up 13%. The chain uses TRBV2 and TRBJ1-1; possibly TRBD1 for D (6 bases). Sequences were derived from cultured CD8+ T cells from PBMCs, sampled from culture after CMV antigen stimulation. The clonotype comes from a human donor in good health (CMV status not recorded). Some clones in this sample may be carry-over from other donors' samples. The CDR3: CASSSPGTLEAFF. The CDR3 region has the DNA TGTGCCAGCAGTTCCCCCGGGACACTTGAAGCTTTCTTT.